Here is one T cell receptor beta chain with its context. Its antigen is still unknown. Base qualities are not recorded, but no much larger clone differs from it by a single base. TCRbeta CDR3 regions were amplified from genomic DNA using the immunoSEQ Assay, a bias-controlled multiplex PCR. Per the authors' processing: Nucleated cell counts per sample were estimated from amplification of reference gene primers within the assay. Sequence reads were collapsed and filtered to measure the absolute abundance of every unique TCRbeta CDR3 rearrangement. For each sample, productive Simpson clonality was calculated as the square root of Simpson's diversity index over productive rearrangements. This is the immuneACCESS table as TCRdb keeps it, with only in-frame sequences that have V and J called. A part of the clones is gone; compared with another copy, unresolved V genes explain less than half, and the rest is unexplained. V, J and clone size are those of that table, while D and trimming were read from the DNA. This sample gives roughly 250,000 clones in total; more than 85% of them show up just once. The ten largest clonotypes hold 8.8% of the sample.

The sample comes from a study of blood T cell repertoires in COVID-19 (dated by TCRdb to the early 2020s). Study-wide context: Samples covering the acute and convalescent phases of COVID-19 were provided by collaborators in the United States, Italy and Spain. The material from the prospective study consisted of cDNA or gDNA derived from T cells, B-cell-depleted T cells, or PBMCs. Deeply sampled blood TCRbeta repertoires from subjects exposed to, actively infected with, or recovered from COVID-19 were included in the dataset. A freely available public database, intended as a resource for researchers studying the immune response to SARS-CoV-2, is where the repertoires were released. Samples were obtained from the ongoing ImmuneRACE study (first 160 participants) and from 950 to 1,500 subjects provided by 6 global collaborators. A de-identified subject ID, COVID-19 status, age in years and sex were almost always included in the sample metadata. Where HLA class I and class II types were available, the types were taken from metadata supplied by the sample provider, not from assay-based typing.

The CDR3 goes from the cysteine to the phenylalanine over 14 residues. This entry keeps only the CDR3 DNA: 42 bases, framed from base 1. Reading the germline V gene (reference sequence) gives CDR1 MNHEY and CDR2 SMNVEV. A distance of 11 bases separates the germline ends of V and J, which lose 1 base and 4 bases respectively. Enrolling through a virtual design, the prospective study's participants ranged in age from roughly 18 to 100 years and lived across roughly 24 United States geographic areas. To assign participants to cohorts, the prospective study relied on clinical history that participants themselves reported in a screening survey and a study questionnaire. For ImmuneRACE Cohort 3, a participant was defined as recovered based on two consecutive negative NP/OP PCR tests, clearance by a healthcare professional, or resolution of symptoms. In the prospective study, whole blood, serum and a nasopharyngeal or oropharyngeal swab were collected from each participant by mobile phlebotomists. Additional blood draws and questionnaires over an approximately 2-month period could optionally be provided by prospective study participants. Prospective study blood samples were shipped either frozen or at room temperature before DNA extraction.

Study-wide findings and limitations: Clinical and demographic metadata were provided uncurated, with the amount varying by source and participant.

The rearranged segments are TRBV27 and TRBJ2-7; the D gene remains uncertain. The sequencing input was PBMCs or T cells enriched from blood (not recorded which). The TCR originated in a man aged 40-55 years who had recovered from COVID-19. The CDR3 protein sequence reads: CASSLFSNGYEQYF. The DNA sequence is given as TGTGCCAGCAGTTTATTCTCCAACGGGTACGAGCAGTACTTC.